Listed below are T cell receptor beta chains from one sample, sequenced in a study of cytomegalovirus exposure and HLA in healthy donors. Generated by immunoSEQ multiplex PCR, the TCRdb table keeps only in-frame clones and is missing some. This sample's table reports 110,000 to 150,000 clones. The sample taken for sequencing was PBMCs. These receptors were collected from a woman under 30 in good health and CMV-seronegative. Each CDR3 is given with its conserved first and last residue. The D gene is left open where the match is weak.

CDR3: CASRRTAQPQHF
DNA: TGTGCCAGCAGACGGACAGCTCAGCCCCAGCATTTT
J: TRBJ1-5
V: TRBV28
D: NA

CDR3: CSVDVLSGAFDNEQFF
DNA: TGCAGCGTTGATGTACTTAGCGGGGCTTTCGACAATGAGCAGTTCTTC
J: TRBJ2-1
V: TRBV29-1
D: TRBD2

CDR3: CASSSSAGGYTDTQYF
DNA: TGTGCCAGCAGCTCCTCAGCGGGAGGGTACACAGATACGCAGTATTTT
J: TRBJ2-3
V: TRBV11-2
D: TRBD2

CDR3: CAINPGQGVYEQYF
DNA: TGTGCCATCAATCCAGGACAGGGGGTTTATGAGCAGTACTTC
J: TRBJ2-7
V: TRBV10-3
D: TRBD1

CDR3: CASSFPTSGTETQYF
DNA: TGTGCCAGCAGCTTCCCGACTAGCGGGACCGAGACCCAGTACTTC
J: TRBJ2-5
V: TRBV7-2
D: TRBD2

CDR3: CASSYGSGQQPQHF
DNA: TGTGCCAGCAGTTACGGGTCAGGGCAGCAGCCCCAGCATTTT
J: TRBJ1-5
V: TRBV6-6
D: NA

CDR3: CAWTLAAPGTQYF
DNA: TGTGCCTGGACGCTAGCGGCCCCGGGGACCCAGTACTTC
J: TRBJ2-5
V: TRBV30
D: TRBD2

CDR3: CASRAGTGENEQYF
DNA: TGTGCCAGCAGGGCCGGGACAGGGGAAAACGAGCAGTACTTC
J: TRBJ2-7
V: TRBV2
D: TRBD1

CDR3: CASSLGLTWGADTQYF
DNA: TGCGCCAGCAGCTTGGGGCTGACGTGGGGCGCAGATACGCAGTATTTT
J: TRBJ2-3
V: TRBV5-1
D: NA

CDR3: CASSLPSGTVNSPLHF
DNA: TGTGCCAGCAGCTTGCCCTCCGGGACAGTTAATTCACCCCTCCACTTT
J: TRBJ1-6
V: TRBV5-4
D: TRBD1

CDR3: CATRLGQLNEKLFF
DNA: TGTGCCACCCGGCTGGGACAGCTTAATGAAAAACTGTTTTTT
J: TRBJ1-4
V: TRBV19
D: TRBD1

CDR3: CASSMRSYTGELFF
DNA: TGTGCCAGTAGTATGCGGTCGTATACCGGGGAGCTGTTTTTT
J: TRBJ2-2
V: TRBV19
D: NA

CDR3: CASRRDRDTGELFF
DNA: TGTGCCAGCAGGAGGGACAGGGACACCGGGGAGCTGTTTTTT
J: TRBJ2-2
V: TRBV2
D: TRBD1

CDR3: CASSPSSDRTYNEQFF
DNA: TGTGCCAGCAGTCCAAGCTCGGACAGGACCTACAATGAGCAGTTCTTC
J: TRBJ2-1
V: TRBV7-2
D: TRBD1

CDR3: CASRIDRGGTDTQYF
DNA: TGTGCCAGCAGGATAGACAGGGGAGGGACAGATACGCAGTATTTT
J: TRBJ2-3
V: TRBV2
D: NA